The clone carrying this T cell receptor beta chain was found a few times. This sample is part of a study of blood T cells in healthy people across ages. The use of a sample-barcoded 5' primer and a J-beta primer mix characterized a second PCR of about 7 to 12 cycles. In TCRdb, the 5' RACE reads were re-called with MiXCR into one record per CDR3 protein. The sample contains approximately 690,000 distinct CDR3 sequences, roughly 43% of which appear only once. The CDR3 has 15 residues. V lost 6 bases and J 1 base, leaving 15 bases between the germline ends. Germline V gene data show CDR1 as KGHSH and CDR2 as LQKENI.

This clonotype was sampled from a man older than 75 in good health. The chain recombines TRBV18 with TRBJ1-1; tentatively, D is TRBD1 (5 bases). What was sequenced was blood. CDR3 DNA: TGTGCCAGCTCCCTTACCGGGACGGAGAACACTGAAGCTTTCTTT. This encodes CASSLTGTENTEAFF.